These 15 T cell receptor beta chains share one sample of origin, sequenced in a study of CXCR3-negative and CXCR3-positive naive CD8 T cells. Overall study findings and caveats: CXCR3-expressing naive cells carried TRB CDR3s more hydrophobic than those of CXCR3-negative naive cells.

UMI-labeled 5' RACE TRB cDNA libraries were prepared from the cells. TCRdb processed the 5' RACE reads again and assigns one entry to each CDR3 protein, with no DNA. This sample contains roughly 120,000 distinct CDR3 sequences. Their target antigens are unknown. Sequencing was carried out using naive CXCR3+ CD8+ T cells from blood. This sample's subset: CD45RO-CCR7+CD27+CD95- naive CD8+ T cells expressing CXCR3 (TNR3+). The origin of the receptors is a human donor in good health. Some clones in this sample may be carry-over from other donors' samples.

This chain links TRBV29-1 with TRBJ2-1; TCRdb reports TRBD1, a call that lacks DNA to check it against. This CDR3 has 13 residues. Germline CDR1 is SQVTM and CDR2 is ANQGSEA. CDR3 sequence: CGVSVPDVNEQFF.

The rearrangement joins TRBV6-5 to TRBJ1-1; as DNA is missing, the TRBD1 call by TCRdb cannot be tested. The CDR3 sequence is 15 residues long. Looked up from germline, CDR1 is MNHEY and CDR2 is SVGAGI. CDR3 sequence reads: CASSYSPPVGTEAFF.

The chain joins TRBV6-2 or TRBV6-3 to TRBJ1-1. The CDR3 is 14 amino acids. Germline V lookup: CDR1 MNHEY, CDR2 SVGEGT. CDR3 in amino acids: CASSYTFGHTEAFF.

This rearrangement joins TRBV29-1 to TRBJ2-1; lacking DNA, the TRBD1 call made by TCRdb goes unchecked. The CDR3 covers 15 residues. Germline CDR1 SQVTM, CDR2 ANQGSEA. The CDR3 sequence: CSVEDTSRAWGEQFF.

The chain uses TRBV7-9 and TRBJ1-2. Germline-derived CDR1 and CDR2 are SEHNR and FQNEAQ (reference sequence). The CDR3 extends over 14 amino acids. CDR3 loop: CASSLGLSNYGYTF. Combining the CDR3 with reference TRBV7-9 and TRBJ1-2 gives the whole variable domain DTGVSQNPRHKITKRGQNVTFRCDPISEHNRLYWYRQTLGQGPEFLTYFQNEAQLEKSRLLSDRFSAERPKGSFSTLEIQRTEQGDSAMYLCASSLGLSNYGYTFGSGTRLTVV.

The chain joins TRBV9 to TRBJ2-1; TCRdb's assignment of TRBD1 cannot be checked, as there is no DNA. CDR1 SGDLS and CDR2 YYNGEE come from the germline V gene. The CDR3 spans 16 residues. This chain's CDR3 is CATLGHRRRLVNEQFF.

The V gene is TRBV5-1, the J gene TRBJ2-1; TCRdb indicates TRBD1, and absent DNA this call remains unverified. Germline V gives CDR1 SGHRS, CDR2 YFSETQ. The CDR3 runs to 16 residues. The CDR3 sequence: CASSLEGSLFNNEQFF.

CDR3 loop: CASSLNGETQYF. The V gene is TRBV28, the J gene TRBJ2-5. This CDR3 contains 12 residues. Germline CDR1 reads MDHEN; CDR2 reads SYDVKM.

This chain links TRBV4-2 with TRBJ2-1; with no DNA, the TCRdb D assignment of TRBD1 cannot be verified. CDR1 is LGHNA, CDR2 YNFKEQ, per germline. This CDR3 has 15 residues. CDR3 protein: CASSQYLQGFNEQFF.

This sequence joins TRBV6-2 or TRBV6-3 and TRBJ1-5; with no DNA, the TCRdb D assignment of TRBD1 cannot be verified. The CDR3 length is 17 residues. Germline V CDR1 and CDR2: MNHEY, SVGEGT. CDR3 region: CASSYLQGHDSNQPQHF.

The V and J genes are TRBV7-6 and TRBJ2-3; TCRdb names TRBD2, which stays unverified in the absence of DNA. The CDR3 loop spans 15 amino acids. Germline loops: CDR1 SGHVS, CDR2 FNYEAQ. The chain's CDR3 is CASSSGGGPTDTQYF.

This sequence joins TRBV7-3 and TRBJ1-1; absent DNA, TCRdb's TRBD1 call cannot be checked. The V gene's germline CDR1 is SGHTA and CDR2 FQGTGA. The CDR3 loop spans 16 amino acids. The CDR3 loop is CASSLTGGAGNTEAFF.

The chain links TRBV6-5 to TRBJ2-7; there is no DNA to check the TCRdb D call of TRBD1. This CDR3 comprises 16 residues. Per the germline V gene, CDR1 is MNHEY and CDR2 is SVGAGI. This CDR3 is CASSYLPGQGSHEQYF.

The gene calls are TRBV7-9 and TRBJ2-2. Per germline, CDR1 SEHNR and CDR2 FQNEAQ (reference sequence). This CDR3 contains 13 residues. The CDR3 loop reads CASSTPDTGELFF.

The V and J genes are TRBV11-3 and TRBJ2-1; TCRdb selects TRBD1, and the lack of DNA leaves this call unchecked. Per germline, CDR1 SGHNT and CDR2 YENEEA. The CDR3 loop spans 16 amino acids. This chain's CDR3 is CASSEWGGNSYNEQFF.